This T cell receptor (beta chain) was found in a study of blood T cell repertoires in COVID-19. Across the study: Both acute and convalescent COVID-19 samples were obtained from the United States, Italy and Spain. The analysed material was cDNA or gDNA that came from T cells, B-cell-depleted T cells, or PBMCs.

This CDR3 is 16 amino acids long. With V trimmed by 1 base and J by 2 bases, 3 bases remained unmatched. Germline V gives CDR1 SGHRS, CDR2 YFSETQ. Profiling relied on immunoSEQ multiplex PCR, and the TCRdb table lists in-frame clones only, not all of them. The sample holds over 150,000 clones; about four fifths are singletons and the top ten take 7% to 9%. Participants came from under 30 US areas, aged roughly 18 to 89 years. Recovered participants had two consecutive negative NP/OP PCR tests, healthcare professional clearance, or symptom resolution. Sequenced: PBMCs or T cells enriched from blood (not recorded which). The origin of this receptor is a man aged 35 to 55 who had recovered from COVID-19. J is TRBJ2-2 and V is TRBV5-1, with TRBD1 matching 9 bases. CDR3 sequence: CASSLNRGHNTGELFF. CDR3 bases: TGCGCCAGCAGCTTGAACAGGGGGCATAACACCGGGGAGCTGTTTTTT.